The 16 T cell receptor beta chains presented below share a single source sample, sequenced in a study of CD8 T cells in ankylosing spondylitis. Study-level findings and limits: A TCR beta motif made of roughly eight highly homologous variants seemed typical of ankylosing spondylitis blood.

No cognate antigen is known for these TCRs. TCRdb reanalysed the 5' RACE reads using MiXCR and keeps one entry per CDR3 protein. The sample includes roughly 670,000 distinct CDR3 sequences, roughly 19% seen only once; the top ten take about a fifth. The sequenced sample consisted of blood, either unsorted or a sorted T cell fraction (not recorded which). The source is a male donor with ankylosing spondylitis.

There are a few counts of this clonotype. The gene calls are TRBV7-2 and TRBJ1-5; 8 bases are a match to TRBD1. The CDR3 is 15 amino acids. CDR1 is SGHTA and CDR2 is FQGNSA in the germline V gene. The trim removed 5 bases at V and 1 base at J, leaving 4 bases unmatched. Here the CDR3 reads CASSRTGRSNQPQHF. The CDR3 DNA reads TGTGCCAGCAGCCGGACAGGGAGGAGCAATCAGCCCCAGCATTTT.

Only a few counts were recorded for this clonotype. The chain combines TRBV19 with TRBJ1-1; D may be TRBD1 (5 bases). This CDR3 spans 13 amino acids. V lost 6 bases, J lost 4 bases, and 12 bases lay in between. CDR1 is LNHDA and CDR2 is SQIVND in the germline V gene (reference sequence). In nucleotides, the CDR3 is TGTGCCAGTAGCAGGGTTGGGGTCACTGAAGCTTTCTTT. It is translated as CASSRVGVTEAFF.

The table lists this clonotype with many counts. The V gene is TRBV12-3 or TRBV12-4, the J gene TRBJ2-3, with 9 nucleotides matching TRBD1. This CDR3 region has 15 residues. The V gene end was trimmed by 6 bases and the J gene end by 4 bases; junction bases not matched to a gene: 8. The CDR3 sequence: CASSLWTGVSDTQYF. The CDR3 region has the DNA TGTGCCAGCAGCCTATGGACAGGGGTCTCAGATACGCAGTATTTT.

The chain joins TRBV7-9 to TRBJ2-3; 8 bases align to TRBD2. The CDR3 sequence is 17 residues long. The V gene's germline CDR1 is SEHNR and CDR2 FQNEAQ (reference sequence). Germline trimming cut 5 bases from V and 1 base from J; bases unmatched to any gene: 11. The CDR3 bases are TGTGCCAGCAGCCCCGGGAGGGCCGGGAGCCGCACAGATACGCAGTATTTT. Amino acid sequence: CASSPGRAGSRTDTQYF. Full variable domain (rest looked up from reference TRBV7-9 and TRBJ2-3): DTGVSQNPRHKITKRGQNVTFRCDPISEHNRLYWYRQTLGQGPEFLTYFQNEAQLEKSRLLSDRFSAERPKGSFSTLEIQRTEQGDSAMYLCASSPGRAGSRTDTQYFGPGTRLTVL.

J is TRBJ1-2 and V is TRBV10-3; possibly TRBD1 for D (6 bases). The CDR3 runs to 11 residues. Germline loops: CDR1 ENHRY, CDR2 SYGVKD. Trimming pared 5 bases from V and 6 bases from J, leaving 7 bases between. CDR3 sequence (DNA): TGTGCCATCAGTAAGGGGGATGGCTACACCTTC. It codes for CAISKGDGYTF.

The chain employs TRBV3-1 and TRBJ2-1; D gene ambiguous. The CDR3 length is 15 residues. Trimming took off 0 bases at V and 6 bases at J, with 12 bases between the two ends. The germline V gene encodes CDR1 LGHDT and CDR2 YNNKEL (reference sequence). This chain's CDR3 is CASSQDRIATNEQFF. The CDR3 DNA sequence: TGTGCCAGCAGCCAAGATCGAATTGCTACCAATGAGCAGTTCTTC.

The V call is TRBV2, the J call TRBJ2-7; 8 positions agree with TRBD1. V shed 8 bases and J 5 bases; nucleotides not matched to a gene: 14. Germline CDR1 reads SNHLY; CDR2 reads FYNNEI. The length of the CDR3 is 15 residues. The CDR3 region is CASDKRDRLGDEQYF. Here the CDR3 DNA reads TGTGCCAGCGATAAAAGGGACAGGTTGGGGGACGAGCAGTACTTC.

The chain carries TRBV11-3 and TRBJ1-3; D is undetermined. The CDR3 covers 13 residues. Trimming cost V 5 bases and J 0 bases, with 5 bases left between them. Germline-derived CDR1 and CDR2 are SGHNT and YENEEA. This CDR3 is CASSTVSGNTIYF. DNA of the CDR3: TGTGCCAGCAGCACCGTCTCTGGAAACACCATATATTTT.

This rearrangement joins TRBV5-1 to TRBJ1-1, with D hard to call. CDR3 length: 13 amino acids. From germline, CDR1 is SGHRS and CDR2 YFSETQ. Between the trimmed V and J ends, which lost 4 bases and 5 bases, there was a span of 12 bases. CDR3 sequence: CASSSISMTEAFF. As DNA, the CDR3 is TGCGCCAGCAGCAGTATCTCTATGACTGAAGCTTTCTTT.

In this sample, this clonotype turned up a few times. The CDR3 protein is CASSRTEAAEKLFF. In DNA form, the CDR3 reads TGTGCCAGCAGCCGGACAGAGGCGGCTGAAAAACTGTTTTTT. V and J are TRBV7-8 and TRBJ1-4, with a tentative D call TRBD1 (6 bases). The CDR3 covers 14 residues. Germline CDR1 reads SGHVS; CDR2 reads FQNEAQ. Trimming stripped 5 bases from V and 7 bases from J, with 14 bases between.

V gene TRBV7-2 combines with J gene TRBJ2-7, with TRBD1 as a possible D gene (6 bases). V shed 5 bases and J shed 3 bases, with 11 bases lying between them. CDR1 is SGHTA and CDR2 is FQGNSA in the germline V gene. This CDR3 is 13 amino acids long. The CDR3 DNA is TGTGCCAGCAGCATCGTAGGGGGCTACGAGCAGTACTTC. Translated: CASSIVGGYEQYF.

The gene calls are TRBV4-3 and TRBJ2-3; 7 bases fit TRBD1. Germline loops: CDR1 LGHNA, CDR2 YSLEER. This CDR3 comprises 14 residues. The trim removed 1 base at V and 10 bases at J, leaving 8 bases unmatched. For the CDR3, the DNA is TGCGCCAGCAGCCAAGGTCCCGGCGACAGGGCGCAGTATTTT. It is translated as CASSQGPGDRAQYF.

J is TRBJ2-1 and V is TRBV12-3 or TRBV12-4, with 8 bases matching TRBD2. The CDR3 length is 16 residues. Losses at the gene ends were 0 bases for V and 6 bases for J; bases not matched to a gene: 7. This CDR3 reads CASSLALSGSANEQFF. The CDR3 coding sequence is TGTGCCAGCAGTTTAGCGCTCAGCGGGAGTGCCAATGAGCAGTTCTTC.

This clonotype has more than one count but fewer than ten. For the CDR3, the DNA is TGCAGCGTGGGGGACCCCCGTAATGAAAAACTGTTTTTT. Its translation is CSVGDPRNEKLFF. The chain has TRBV29-1 and TRBJ1-4, with D perhaps matching TRBD1 (5 bases). Germline lookup yields CDR1 SQVTM and CDR2 ANQGSEA. The CDR3 sequence is 13 residues long. Trimming stripped 6 bases from V and 4 bases from J, with 12 bases between.

As DNA, the CDR3 is TGTGCCTGGAGTGCGGGACACCTTGCTAATGAAAAACTGTTTTTT. This sequence encodes CAWSAGHLANEKLFF. The chain is built from TRBV30 and TRBJ1-4, with D tentatively TRBD1 (6 bases). CDR3 length: 15 amino acids. Between the trimmed V and J ends, which lost 1 base and 3 bases, there was a span of 12 bases. CDR1 is GTSNPN, CDR2 SVGIG, per germline (reference sequence).

This clonotype was found many times. The chain uses TRBV25-1 and TRBJ2-7; 11 nucleotides align to TRBD2. CDR3 length equals 17 residues. Per the germline V gene, CDR1 is MGHDK and CDR2 is SYGVNS. J was trimmed by 4 bases and V by 3 bases; bases with no gene match: 11. The CDR3 nucleotides read TGTGCCAGCAGTGACTCCCGGGCTAGCGGGAGGTTGTACGAGCAGTACTTC. It yields the protein CASSDSRASGRLYEQYF.